The rows below give T cell receptor beta chains drawn from one sample of a study of blood T cells in healthy people across ages. TCRdb processed the 5' RACE reads anew with MiXCR; each CDR3 protein has one entry. The sample lists some 760,000 distinct CDR3 sequences; just under 25% were seen once. The same specimen was also included in a second study, on T cells of mothers and their children.

Sequencing was done on a sample of blood. The receptors were sampled from a boy younger than 18 in good health. Both conserved end residues are part of each CDR3. The D gene is left open where the match is weak. Rows may omit the clone size; those that give it use once, few, many or a size class.

CDR3nt	CDR3aa	d_gene	abundance	j_gene	v_gene
TGCGCCAGCAGCTTGTCGGACAGGCGATGGACTGAAGCTTTCTTT	CASSLSDRRWTEAFF	TRBD1	-	TRBJ1-1	TRBV5-1
TGTGCCAGCAGCCCGGGACTAGCGGGAGTTCAAGAGACCCAGTACTTC	CASSPGLAGVQETQYF	TRBD2	many	TRBJ2-5	TRBV7-9
TGTGCCAGCAGCTTAGGCAATCAGGCCCAGCATTTT	CASSLGNQAQHF	-	-	TRBJ1-5	TRBV7-2
TGCGCCAGCGTAAGCGATAATACAGGCAATGAGCAGTTCTTC	CASVSDNTGNEQFF	-	-	TRBJ2-1	TRBV5-1
TGCGCCAGCAGCCCGGGACCCGGATCAAATGAAAAACTGTTTTTT	CASSPGPGSNEKLFF	-	-	TRBJ1-4	TRBV5-1
TGTGCCAGCAGCTTAGGCAGGGCCCTGAACACTGAAGTTTTCTTT	CASSLGRALNTEVFF	-	few	TRBJ1-1	TRBV13
TGCAGTGCTAAAACTAGCGGGAGGGCCCGGTACAATGAGCAGTTCTTC	CSAKTSGRARYNEQFF	TRBD2	many	TRBJ2-1	TRBV20-1
TGTGCCAGCAGTGAAACCCAGAACACCGGAGAGCTGTTTTTT	CASSETQNTGELFF	-	-	TRBJ2-2	TRBV2
TGCAGCGTTAAACCGGGGTCCACCTACGAGCAGTACTTC	CSVKPGSTYEQYF	-	few	TRBJ2-7	TRBV29-1
TGTGCCAGCAGTCTCGACCCCGGGTACCAAGAGACCCAGTACTTC	CASSLDPGYQETQYF	-	-	TRBJ2-5	TRBV7-8
TGTGCCAGCAGTTCCGGACTAGCGGATTTAGGGGAGACCCAGTACTTC	CASSSGLADLGETQYF	TRBD2	-	TRBJ2-5	TRBV27
TGTGCCAGCAGCTTAGTCCTAGGGTCTTTAGAAGAGACCCAGTACTTC	CASSLVLGSLEETQYF	-	few	TRBJ2-5	TRBV7-9
TGTGCCAGCAGCGCTGGTTCCGGGACGGTGAAAGAGACCCAGTACTTC	CASSAGSGTVKETQYF	-	-	TRBJ2-5	TRBV9
TGTGCCAGCAGCCCCGGGACAGGGGTATATGCAGATACGCAGTATTTT	CASSPGTGVYADTQYF	TRBD1	-	TRBJ2-3	TRBV27
TGTGCCAGCAGCCAGAGCGGGGGGCCCCAAAACATTCAGTACTTC	CASSQSGGPQNIQYF	TRBD2	-	TRBJ2-4	TRBV3-1
TGTGCCACCAGTGATTCCAGGGGGGGGTCCTACAATGAGCAGTTCTTC	CATSDSRGGSYNEQFF	-	-	TRBJ2-1	TRBV24-1
TGCGCCAGCAGCGGCGAAGACACCGGACCCCAATACAATGAGCAGTTCTTC	CASSGEDTGPQYNEQFF	-	-	TRBJ2-1	TRBV5-1
TGTGCCAGCAGTGACCCTACTTGGGGGGAGGGAACCTACAATGAGCAGTTCTTC	CASSDPTWGEGTYNEQFF	TRBD2	-	TRBJ2-1	TRBV25-1
TGTGCCAGCAGTTACTATTCGGGGGCGGGCACTGAAGCTTCCTTT	CASSYYSGAGTEASF	-	few	TRBJ1-1	TRBV6-6
TGCGCCAGCAGCCCAGGAAGAGGAACAATAAATGAAAAACTGTTTTTT	CASSPGRGTINEKLFF	-	-	TRBJ1-4	TRBV5-1
TGTGCCAGCAGCTTAGAGGACGGGAGGGGGGAGCTGTTTTTT	CASSLEDGRGELFF	TRBD2	once	TRBJ2-2	TRBV9
TGCAGTGCTGGACCGCGGGTCAATGAAAAACTGTTTTTT	CSAGPRVNEKLFF	-	-	TRBJ1-4	TRBV20-1
TGTGCCAGCAGTTCTTTGCGGGGGGGATACAATGAGCAGTTCTTC	CASSSLRGGYNEQFF	TRBD2	-	TRBJ2-1	TRBV6-5
TGTGCCAGTAGAGGGGATTCGGCCAAAAACATTCAGTACTTC	CASRGDSAKNIQYF	-	-	TRBJ2-4	TRBV12-3/TRBV12-4
TGTGCCAGCAGCTGGACCCGGGCAGATACGCAGTATTTT	CASSWTRADTQYF	-	few	TRBJ2-3	TRBV7-2
TGTGCCAGCAGCCAAGCTCGAGCGGGAGGCCAAGAGACCCAGTACTTC	CASSQARAGGQETQYF	TRBD2	-	TRBJ2-5	TRBV3-1
TGCGCCAGCAGCTTGGTTGCTCGGGGGGGCCACAATGAGCAGTTCTTC	CASSLVARGGHNEQFF	TRBD2	few	TRBJ2-1	TRBV5-1
TGTGCCAGCAGCTTAGGCCTAGCCCCTTTGGAGACCCAGTACTTC	CASSLGLAPLETQYF	-	few	TRBJ2-5	TRBV7-3
TGTGCCAGCTCACCAGAGCGCGGGTCTGGCTACACCTTC	CASSPERGSGYTF	-	-	TRBJ1-2	TRBV18
TGTGCCAGCAGCCAAAACCAGGGACTCCTACCCCAAGAGACCCAGTACTTC	CASSQNQGLLPQETQYF	-	-	TRBJ2-5	TRBV7-2
TGCAGTGCTAGAGATCCGGGACTTTCTGACAATGAGCAGTTCTTC	CSARDPGLSDNEQFF	-	few	TRBJ2-1	TRBV20-1
TGTGCCAGCAGTTCCCGGGGCAGAACCCCCTACGAGCAGTACTTC	CASSSRGRTPYEQYF	-	few	TRBJ2-7	TRBV6-2/TRBV6-3
TGCAGCGTCGGATACTCCGGGACAGGGCTCTACGAGCAGTACTTC	CSVGYSGTGLYEQYF	TRBD1	-	TRBJ2-7	TRBV29-1
TGTGCCAGCAGCCCCTCACAGTCTCAGCCCCAGCATTTT	CASSPSQSQPQHF	-	-	TRBJ1-5	TRBV3-1
TGTGCCAGCAGCTGGTCCTTTCGGCTGAACACTGAAGCTTTCTTT	CASSWSFRLNTEAFF	-	few	TRBJ1-1	TRBV5-5
TGTGCCAGCAGCTTGGATCCGGGAAGCTATACAGATACGCAGTATTTT	CASSLDPGSYTDTQYF	-	few	TRBJ2-3	TRBV5-6
TGTGCCAGCAGTTCCTGGGGGGGCCCCTACGAGCAGTACTTC	CASSSWGGPYEQYF	-	-	TRBJ2-7	TRBV6-2/TRBV6-3
TGCGCCAGCAGCCCACGGGGACCGGGCGGCAATGAGCAGTTCTTC	CASSPRGPGGNEQFF	-	-	TRBJ2-1	TRBV5-1
TGCAGCGTGGGAAAGGGTGGAGCGGTAAATGAGCAGTTCTTC	CSVGKGGAVNEQFF	-	-	TRBJ2-1	TRBV29-1
TGTGCCAGCAGCGCCGATCTGACTGATAACTATGGCTACACCTTC	CASSADLTDNYGYTF	-	few	TRBJ1-2	TRBV9